The 22 T cell receptor beta chains in this list originate from one sample, sequenced in a study of OX40 agonist ivuxolimab in advanced cancers. Sequencing used immunoSEQ multiplex PCR; TCRdb keeps in-frame clones, though not all of them. The data contain about 32,000 clones, 80% to 85% of them singletons. The sample here was CD4+ or CD8+ T cells sorted from blood, taken in a trial of the OX40 agonist ivuxolimab. These receptor sequences come from an adult with an advanced solid tumor such as melanoma, head and neck, liver or kidney cancer.

This chain connects TRBV18 to TRBJ2-3; 9 bases are a match to TRBD2. J gave up 4 bases and V 3 bases, and 14 bases lay outside the gene matches. This CDR3 region has 18 residues. CDR1 and CDR2 from the germline V gene are KGHSH and LQKENI. This CDR3 is CASSPQESAGGIADTQYF. The DNA of the CDR3 is TGTGCCAGCTCACCGCAGGAGAGCGCGGGGGGGATTGCAGATACGCAGTATTTT.

In nucleotides, the CDR3 is TGCGCCAGCAGCCAGAAACAGGGTATCTCCTACGAGCAGTACTTC. This translates into CASSQKQGISYEQYF. The chain uses TRBV4-1 and TRBJ2-7, with D maybe TRBD1 (6 bases). Trimming removed 3 bases at V and 0 bases at J, with 12 bases between. The CDR3 loop spans 15 amino acids. The germline V gene has CDR1 MGHRA and CDR2 YSYEKL.

The chain has TRBV28 and TRBJ1-1; D is ambiguous. V lost 0 bases and J 0 bases, leaving 8 bases between the germline ends. CDR3 length: 15 residues. Germline lookup yields CDR1 MDHEN and CDR2 SYDVKM. CDR3 in amino acids: CASSLWVLMNTEAFF. CDR3 nucleotide sequence: TGTGCCAGCAGTTTATGGGTCCTGATGAACACTGAAGCTTTCTTT.

This chain links TRBV5-1 with TRBJ2-3; 10 bases agree with TRBD1. The CDR3 is 16 residues long. Germline CDR1 reads SGHRS; CDR2 reads YFSETQ. Trimming took 3 bases from V and 5 from J; bases not matched to a gene: 9. As DNA, the CDR3 is TGCGCCAGCAGCTCTGAGGGACAGGGGATTAGAGATACGCAGTATTTT. Residues: CASSSEGQGIRDTQYF.

The V and J genes are TRBV10-1 and TRBJ2-5; maybe TRBD1 (6 bases). The last part of the DNA fits TRBJ2-7 better; the J call may be wrong. The CDR3 has 12 amino acids. CDR1 and CDR2 from the germline V gene are WNHNN and SYGVQD (reference sequence). As DNA, the CDR3 is TGCGCCAGCTTCACAGGGATGGGCGAGCAGTACTTC. Translating gives CASFTGMGEQYF.

The rearrangement links TRBV5-4 to TRBJ2-7, with D possibly called TRBD1 or TRBD2 (6 bases each). Germline-derived CDR1 and CDR2 are SGHNT and YYREEE (reference sequence). V lost 3 bases to trimming and J lost 2 bases, with 21 bases between them. This CDR3 has 17 amino acids. CDR3 loop: CASSSGRGAKPAYEQYF. Here the CDR3 DNA reads TGTGCCAGCAGCTCGGGAAGGGGGGCGAAACCCGCCTACGAGCAGTACTTC.

The chain couples TRBV4-1 to TRBJ2-5; weak D call: TRBD2 (5 bases). This CDR3 is 15 amino acids long. Germline loops: CDR1 MGHRA, CDR2 YSYEKL. Trimming pared 0 bases from V and 2 bases from J, leaving 10 bases between. Here the CDR3 reads CASSQDVQRQETQYF. The DNA for the CDR3 is TGCGCCAGCAGCCAAGATGTTCAGCGGCAAGAGACCCAGTACTTC.

This clone was seen a handful of times. The chain couples TRBV7-8 to TRBJ2-7, with D hard to call. The V gene lost 5 bases and the J gene lost 3 bases, with 8 bases spanning the gap. This CDR3 contains 12 residues. Germline CDR1 and CDR2: SGHVS and FQNEAQ. For the CDR3, the DNA is TGTGCCAGCAGCGAAAATAACTACGAGCAGTACTTC. Its translation is CASSENNYEQYF.

The rearrangement links TRBV11-3 to TRBJ2-5, with 7 nucleotides matching TRBD1. Trimming took 4 bases from V and 1 from J; bases not matched to a gene: 3. Germline V gene sequence: CDR1 SGHNT, CDR2 YENEEA. The CDR3 loop spans 14 amino acids. The CDR3: CASSSWDSQETQYF. The CDR3 DNA follows: TGTGCCAGCAGCTCATGGGACAGCCAAGAGACCCAGTACTTC.

This chain joins TRBV2 and TRBJ2-3; possibly TRBD1 for D (6 bases). The ends were cut back, 6 bases at V and 6 bases at J, with 19 bases in the middle. The germline CDR1 and CDR2 sequences are SNHLY and FYNNEI. The CDR3 runs 15 residues. The CDR3 reads CASRKGTYGPDTQYF. The CDR3 coding sequence is TGTGCCAGCAGGAAGGGGACATACGGCCCCGATACGCAGTATTTT.

This clone was seen a handful of times. This chain links TRBV19 with TRBJ2-4, with unresolved D. Per germline, CDR1 LNHDA and CDR2 SQIVND (reference sequence). Trimming left V 5 bases short and J 7 bases short, with 12 bases between. The CDR3 runs to 13 residues. CDR3 in DNA: TGTGCCAGTAGTCCCACGGCAGGTAACATTCAGTACTTC. Residues: CASSPTAGNIQYF. Based on the CDR3 plus reference TRBV19 and TRBJ2-4, the full variable domain is DGGITQSPKYLFRKEGQNVTLSCEQNLNHDAMYWYRQDPGQGLRLIYYSQIVNDFQKGDIAEGYSVSREKKESFPLTVTSAQKNPTAFYLCASSPTAGNIQYFGAGTRLSVL.

This clone was counted between two and nine times. The rearrangement uses TRBV6-5 and TRBJ2-3, with 7 bases lining up with TRBD2. In germline, CDR1 is MNHEY, CDR2 SVGAGI. There are 15 residues in the CDR3. V was clipped by 6 bases and J by 5 bases; unmatched bases: 11. This CDR3 is CASSPAAGVGDTQYF. CDR3 in DNA: TGTGCCAGCAGCCCTGCGGCGGGGGTAGGAGATACGCAGTATTTT.

A word on this clone: One end of the junction varies from germline; a read error may be responsible. The chain is built from TRBV4-1 and TRBJ2-1, with D perhaps TRBD1 (6 bases). Per germline, CDR1 MGHRA and CDR2 YSYEKL. CDR3 length equals 15 residues. The CDR3, as DNA: TGCGCCAGCAGCAAAGAGGTTACAGGGAGCAATGAGCAGTTCTTC. Residues: CASSKEVTGSNEQFF.

V and J are TRBV11-2 and TRBJ2-7, with TRBD2 matching 14 bases. Losses at the gene ends were 4 bases for V and 4 bases for J; bases not matched to a gene: 9. The CDR3 has 17 amino acids. From germline, CDR1 is SGHAT and CDR2 FQNNGV. In nucleotides, the CDR3 is TGTGCCAGCAGCTCCCATTGGACTAGCGGGAGGTGGTACGAGCAGTACTTC. Amino acid sequence: CASSSHWTSGRWYEQYF.

The gene calls are TRBV15 and TRBJ1-5; D is uncertain. V dropped 0 bases and J dropped 6 bases, with 15 bases sitting between them. CDR1 LNHNV and CDR2 YYDKDF come from the germline V gene (reference sequence). This CDR3 has 16 residues. CDR3 residues: CATSREANSVFQPQHF. Written as DNA, the CDR3 is TGTGCCACCAGCAGAGAGGCGAACTCCGTTTTTCAGCCCCAGCATTTT.

The chain links TRBV13 to TRBJ1-1; D not resolved. Germline loops: CDR1 PRHDT, CDR2 FYEKMQ (reference sequence). Trimming shortened V by 5 bases and J by 1 base, and 17 bases separated the two germline ends. This CDR3 comprises 16 residues. CDR3 in amino acids: CASSPTASSSNTEAFF. CDR3 sequence (DNA): TGTGCCAGCAGCCCCACGGCGAGTTCATCGAACACTGAAGCTTTCTTT.

The chain employs TRBV6-1 and TRBJ2-1, with TRBD1 identical over 7 bases. The V segment lost 6 bases and the J segment 2 bases; nucleotides outside the gene matches: 7. CDR3 length: 15 residues. In germline, CDR1 is MNHNS, CDR2 SASEGT. CDR3 amino acids: CASRSRGRTYNEQFF. CDR3 nucleotide sequence: TGTGCCAGCAGGTCTAGGGGGCGTACCTACAATGAGCAGTTCTTC.

This chain links TRBV2 with TRBJ2-3, with TRBD2 as a possible D gene (6 bases). Trimming shortened V by 8 bases and J by 4 bases, and 10 bases separated the two germline ends. The CDR3 covers 12 residues. The germline V gene has CDR1 SNHLY and CDR2 FYNNEI. Here the CDR3 DNA reads TGTGCCAGCCGAACTAGCCCAGATACGCAGTATTTT. It yields the protein CASRTSPDTQYF.

V is TRBV6-1 and J is TRBJ2-7; 10 bases align to TRBD1. Germline V gene sequence: CDR1 MNHNS, CDR2 SASEGT. CDR3 length: 14 amino acids. V lost 1 base, J lost 3 bases, and 0 bases stayed unmatched. This chain's CDR3 is CASSEGTGGYEQYF. As DNA, the CDR3 is TGTGCCAGCAGTGAAGGGACAGGGGGCTACGAGCAGTACTTC.

The chain employs TRBV27 and TRBJ1-1; D is uncertain. The CDR3 consists of 14 residues. V lost 7 bases to trimming and J lost 6 bases, with 18 bases between them. Germline loops: CDR1 MNHEY, CDR2 SMNVEV (reference sequence). CDR3 sequence (DNA): TGTGCCAGCACCCCCCGGCCCACTGGGGCTGAAGCTTTCTTT. It encodes CASTPRPTGAEAFF.

Regarding this clone: One junction end disagrees with the germline gene, perhaps due to a read error. The chain is built from TRBV4-1 and TRBJ1-1, with D perhaps TRBD1 (6 bases). The CDR3 loop spans 16 amino acids. Germline CDR1 is MGHRA and CDR2 is YSYEKL. CDR3 region: CASSQMGGRGNTEASF. The CDR3 DNA reads TGCGCCAGCAGCCAAATGGGGGGCAGAGGGAACACTGAAGCTTCCTTT.

J is TRBJ1-4 and V is TRBV28; TRBD1 might be the D (6 bases). V was cut by 4 bases and J by 3 bases, with 21 bases left in between. CDR1 is MDHEN and CDR2 is SYDVKM in the germline V gene. CDR3 length: 18 residues. This CDR3 reads CASSYTPGQRTSNEKLFF. The CDR3 bases are TGTGCCAGCAGTTACACTCCGGGACAACGGACGTCTAATGAAAAACTGTTTTTT.